Following are 25 T cell receptor beta chains from one sample sequenced in a study of T cells in Graves' hyperthyroidism and ophthalmopathy (dated by TCRdb to the late 2010s). The library was prepared using multiplex PCR. The reads were generated on an Illumina HiSeq 2000. TCR beta CDR3 regions were amplified from RNA transcripts. The TCR CDR3 was subjected to a first round of RT-PCR using the HTBI primer set and the Qiagen OneStep RT-PCR kit. In TCRdb, the public reads were trimmed at Q25 with fastp and aligned with MiXCR, with productive beta chains retained. A single entry per CDR3 protein holds the most common genes and DNA from its merged rows. The sample table records approximately 640,000 distinct CDR3 sequences; around 15% of these occur just once. 3% to 4% of the sample lies in the top ten. Sequencing input: blood. Receptors originate from a woman in her 30s with Graves' hyperthyroidism.

In its sample, this clonotype was seen many times. The V and J genes are TRBV6-2 or TRBV6-3 and TRBJ1-2, with D uncertain. The V and J ends lost 6 bases and 0 bases respectively, with 17 bases between them. Per the germline V gene, CDR1 is MNHEY and CDR2 is SVGEGT. The CDR3 is 16 amino acids. The CDR3, as DNA: TGTGCCAGCAGCCCTTCCTGGACGGCTACTAACTATGGCTACACCTTC. It translates to CASSPSWTATNYGYTF.

This clonotype was counted ten times or more. The chain links TRBV28 to TRBJ2-7, with D possibly being TRBD2 (6 bases). The CDR3 covers 15 residues. From germline, CDR1 is MDHEN and CDR2 SYDVKM. The V gene lost 4 bases and the J gene lost 3 bases, with 16 bases spanning the gap. DNA for the CDR3: TGTGCCAGCAGTTATACCGCGGGATTGGGCTACGAGCAGTACTTC. Encoded protein: CASSYTAGLGYEQYF.

In its sample, this clonotype was seen many times. This chain connects TRBV12-3 or TRBV12-4 to TRBJ1-2, with unresolved D. The CDR3 length is 14 residues. The V and J ends lost 3 bases and 3 bases respectively, with 11 bases between them. CDR3 protein: CASSFQVEDYGYTF. The CDR3 DNA reads TGTGCCAGCAGTTTCCAGGTGGAGGACTATGGCTACACCTTC.

The chain is built from TRBV11-2 and TRBJ2-1; weak D call: TRBD2 (6 bases). V lost 2 bases, J lost 2 bases, and 7 bases lay in between. This CDR3 has 14 residues. Germline loops: CDR1 SGHAT, CDR2 FQNNGV. This CDR3 is CASSLLATYNEQFF. The CDR3 bases are TGTGCCAGCAGCTTACTAGCGACCTACAATGAGCAGTTCTTC.

This clonotype was counted only a few times. The rearrangement joins TRBV11-2 to TRBJ1-2; 8 nucleotides line up with TRBD1. The V and J ends lost 4 bases and 1 base, in that order; junction bases with no gene match: 8. Per germline, CDR1 SGHAT and CDR2 FQNNGV. The CDR3 length is 16 residues. The CDR3 DNA follows: TGTGCCAGCAGCTGGGTGCAGGGGGCTTTTAACTATGGCTACACCTTC. Amino acids: CASSWVQGAFNYGYTF.

About this clonotype itself: A much more abundant neighbour one base away suggests this may be a read error. The chain combines TRBV20-1 with TRBJ1-5; 8 bases are a match to TRBD1. CDR1 is DFQATT and CDR2 is SNEGSKA in the germline V gene (reference sequence). After removal of 3 bases from V and 7 bases from J, the junction contained 2 bases not matched to a gene. This CDR3 spans 12 amino acids. The CDR3 DNA follows: TGCAGTGCTAGGACAGGGGAACAGCCCCAGCATTTT. Translating it yields CSARTGEQPQHF.

This clonotype appeared many times. The CDR3 region is CSARGDTDTQYF. CDR3 coding DNA: TGCAGTGCTAGGGGGGACACAGATACGCAGTATTTT. The chain employs TRBV20-1 and TRBJ2-3; D tentatively fits TRBD1 or TRBD2 (5 bases each). The length of the CDR3 is 12 residues. V lost 3 bases, J lost 2 bases, and 6 bases lay in between. Germline V gives CDR1 DFQATT, CDR2 SNEGSKA (reference sequence).

In its sample, this clonotype was seen many times. The V call is TRBV6-2 or TRBV6-3, the J call TRBJ1-1; 7 bases match TRBD1. The germline CDR1 and CDR2 sequences are MNHEY and SVGEGT. The CDR3 contains 16 residues. The trim removed 6 bases at V and 4 bases at J, leaving 14 bases unmatched. The CDR3 coding sequence is TGTGCCAGCAGCCCCCGATGGACAGGACGGAGCACTGAAGCTTTCTTT. Its translation is CASSPRWTGRSTEAFF.

In this sample, this clonotype turned up many times. The CDR3 here is CASSVLGQGGTEAFF. CDR3 sequence (DNA): TGTGCCAGCAGTGTCCTAGGACAGGGCGGCACTGAAGCTTTCTTT. This chain connects TRBV6-1 to TRBJ1-1, with 8 bases lining up with TRBD1. CDR3 length equals 15 residues. Germline V lookup: CDR1 MNHNS, CDR2 SASEGT. V was pared by 4 bases and J by 4 bases, with 8 bases of the junction left unmatched.

Here the CDR3 DNA reads TGTGCCAGCAGCTTAGTTGGGGGGCAAGCGGATGAGCAGTTCTTC. Its translation: CASSLVGGQADEQFF. The chain has TRBV7-9 and TRBJ2-1; D possibly matches TRBD1 or TRBD2 (6 bases each). The CDR3 runs 15 residues. The germline V gene has CDR1 SEHNR and CDR2 FQNEAQ (reference sequence). V lost 1 base, J lost 8 bases, and 15 bases lay in between. Full variable domain (missing parts from reference TRBV7-9 and TRBJ2-1): DTGVSQNPRHKITKRGQNVTFRCDPISEHNRLYWYRQTLGQGPEFLTYFQNEAQLEKSRLLSDRFSAERPKGSFSTLEIQRTEQGDSAMYLCASSLVGGQADEQFFGPGTRLTVL.

The sample holds many counts of this clonotype. The gene calls are TRBV3-1 and TRBJ1-1; D is ambiguous. This CDR3 contains 16 residues. Germline V gives CDR1 LGHDT, CDR2 YNNKEL (reference sequence). Between the trimmed V and J ends, which lost 1 base and 7 bases, there was a span of 19 bases. CDR3 bases: TGTGCCAGCAGCCAAGGCTCGACGGGGAATATAGTTGAAGCTTTCTTT. Its protein is CASSQGSTGNIVEAFF.

The rearrangement links TRBV20-1 to TRBJ2-4; TRBD1 matches at 9 bases. This CDR3 is 15 amino acids long. Germline V lookup: CDR1 DFQATT, CDR2 SNEGSKA (reference sequence). Trimming removed 0 bases from V and 6 bases from J; junction bases left unmatched: 6. CDR3: CSAREGTGFGNIQYF. Here the CDR3 DNA reads TGCAGTGCTAGAGAGGGGACAGGGTTTGGAAACATTCAGTACTTC.

This clonotype was recorded many times. The genes are TRBV7-2 and TRBJ2-5, with unresolved D. Trimming cost V 7 bases and J 5 bases, with 17 bases left between them. CDR3 length: 14 amino acids. Germline V gene sequence: CDR1 SGHTA, CDR2 FQGNSA. The CDR3 loop reads CASTAKRDGETQYF. As DNA, the CDR3 is TGTGCCAGCACCGCCAAAAGGGATGGGGAGACCCAGTACTTC. The full variable domain, with the rest looked up from reference TRBV7-2 and TRBJ2-5, is GAGVSQSPSNKVTEKGKDVELRCDPISGHTALYWYRQSLGQGLEFLIYFQGNSAPDKSGLPSDRFSAERTGGSVSTLTIQRTQQEDSAVYLCASTAKRDGETQYFGPGTRLLVL.

This clonotype was seen at least ten times. The rearrangement joins TRBV12-3 or TRBV12-4 to TRBJ2-7; D might be TRBD1 or TRBD2, each matching 5 bases. The CDR3 has 16 amino acids. The germline V and J ends were trimmed by 2 bases and 0 bases, with 14 bases remaining between them. The chain's CDR3 is CASSLYEVGASYEQYF. CDR3 nucleotide sequence: TGTGCCAGCAGTTTATATGAGGTCGGGGCCTCCTACGAGCAGTACTTC.

The chain links TRBV2 to TRBJ1-4; D might be TRBD1 (6 bases). CDR1 SNHLY and CDR2 FYNNEI come from the germline V gene. V was cut by 2 bases and J by 7 bases, with 17 bases left in between. The CDR3 runs to 16 residues. CDR3 sequence (DNA): TGTGCCAGCAGTGAATCAGGTGGCAGGGGCAGTGAAAAACTGTTTTTT. Its translation is CASSESGGRGSEKLFF.

This clonotype was observed a few times. The J gene is TRBJ1-5, the V gene TRBV7-8; D not certain. The CDR3 has 14 amino acids. CDR1 SGHVS and CDR2 FQNEAQ come from the germline V gene. Trimming removed 5 bases from V and 5 bases from J, with 13 bases in between. The CDR3 is CASSVGQGHQPQHF. In DNA, the CDR3 is TGTGCCAGCAGCGTTGGCCAAGGGCATCAGCCCCAGCATTTT.

This clonotype was recorded many times. The genes are TRBV7-9 and TRBJ2-7; no firm D call. The germline V gene has CDR1 SEHNR and CDR2 FQNEAQ (reference sequence). With 6 bases removed from V and 2 bases from J, the gap between germline ends came to 11 bases. This CDR3 spans 13 amino acids. CDR3: CASSPGFPYEQYF. As DNA, the CDR3 is TGTGCCAGCAGTCCCGGGTTCCCCTACGAGCAGTACTTC.

This clonotype showed up many times. The chain links TRBV10-3 to TRBJ2-3, with 11 bases fitting TRBD1. The CDR3 has 15 amino acids. The germline V gene has CDR1 ENHRY and CDR2 SYGVKD. Trimming took 5 bases from V and 3 from J; bases not matched to a gene: 4. CDR3 residues: CAISRGTGGTDTQYF. CDR3 nucleotides: TGTGCCATCAGTCGCGGGACAGGGGGAACAGATACGCAGTATTTT.

Note on this clonotype: This could be a read error, since a much larger clone is one nucleotide away. The V call is TRBV6-2 or TRBV6-3, the J call TRBJ2-7; TRBD1 or TRBD2 may be the D gene (5 bases each). CDR3 length equals 14 residues. CDR1 MNHEY and CDR2 SVGEGT come from the germline V gene. DNA of the CDR3: TGTGTCAGCGCTTGGGACGCGTTAAGGGACGAGCAGTACTTC. It yields the protein CVSAWDALRDEQYF.

The V gene is TRBV6-1, the J gene TRBJ2-5; perhaps TRBD1 as D (6 bases). CDR1 and CDR2 (germline): MNHNS, SASEGT. V was trimmed by 5 bases and J by 2 bases, leaving 15 bases between them. The CDR3 is 15 amino acids. Here the CDR3 reads CASSLGGTPQETQYF. As DNA, the CDR3 is TGTGCCAGCAGTTTGGGTGGGACACCTCAAGAGACCCAGTACTTC.

This clonotype was picked up many times. The chain recombines TRBV2 with TRBJ2-1; D ambiguous. Germline V gene sequence: CDR1 SNHLY, CDR2 FYNNEI. Trimming cost V 7 bases and J 7 bases, with 8 bases left between them. This CDR3 region has 11 residues. Here the CDR3 reads CASIVRNEQFF. CDR3 nucleotides: TGTGCCAGCATTGTTCGTAATGAGCAGTTCTTC.

This clonotype was seen at least ten times. This chain links TRBV11-2 with TRBJ2-3; 9 bases are shared with TRBD2. V was pared by 5 bases and J by 5 bases, with 11 bases of the junction left unmatched. This CDR3 spans 16 amino acids. Germline CDR1 and CDR2: SGHAT and FQNNGV. The CDR3: CASSPHSGSNGDTQYF. The CDR3 DNA reads as TGTGCCAGCAGCCCCCATAGCGGGAGTAATGGAGATACGCAGTATTTT.

The chain has TRBV7-2 and TRBJ1-6, with 7 bases aligning to TRBD1. There are 15 residues in the CDR3. Germline loops: CDR1 SGHTA, CDR2 FQGNSA. With 7 bases clipped from V and 4 bases from J, the junction kept 7 bases outside the gene matches. CDR3 nucleotides: TGTGCCAGCACCACTAAACAGGGGTATAATTCACCCCTCCACTTT. It yields the protein CASTTKQGYNSPLHF.

This clonotype has ten or more counts. The chain has TRBV2 and TRBJ2-7; D possibly corresponds to TRBD1 (6 bases). V was cut by 7 bases and J by 3 bases, with 16 bases left in between. CDR1 SNHLY and CDR2 FYNNEI come from the germline V gene. This CDR3 has 14 residues. CDR3 sequence reads: CASNNEGDNYEQYF. The CDR3 DNA reads as TGTGCCAGCAACAACGAGGGGGATAACTACGAGCAGTACTTC.

This clonotype was counted ten times or more. This chain links TRBV28 with TRBJ1-5; 10 nucleotides line up with TRBD1. Germline loops: CDR1 MDHEN, CDR2 SYDVKM. The CDR3 length is 16 residues. V lost 6 bases, J lost 8 bases, and 13 bases stayed unmatched. CDR3 protein: CASSPDRGHVNKPQHF. CDR3 DNA sequence: TGTGCCAGCAGCCCAGACAGGGGGCATGTTAATAAGCCCCAGCATTTT.